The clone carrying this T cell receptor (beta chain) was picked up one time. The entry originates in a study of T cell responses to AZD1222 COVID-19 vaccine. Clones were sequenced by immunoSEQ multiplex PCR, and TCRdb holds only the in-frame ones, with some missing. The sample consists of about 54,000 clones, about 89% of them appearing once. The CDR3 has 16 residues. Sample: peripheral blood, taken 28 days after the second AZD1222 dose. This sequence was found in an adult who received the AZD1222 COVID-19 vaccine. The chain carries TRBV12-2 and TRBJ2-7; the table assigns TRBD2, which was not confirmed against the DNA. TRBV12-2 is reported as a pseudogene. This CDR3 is CASRFKGGLADYEQYF. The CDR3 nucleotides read TGTGCAAGTCGCTTCAAAGGTGGGCTAGCGGACTACGAGCAGTACTTC.